This T cell receptor beta chain comes out of a study of cytomegalovirus exposure and HLA in healthy donors. At the level of the study: HLA-typed donors were the source of some 80 million unique TCRs, which an early data release held.

This clone was detected once. PCR employed 60 Vbeta and 13 Jbeta primers. The repertoire was sequenced with immunoSEQ multiplex PCR; TCRdb's copy has only in-frame clones and lacks some. The sample records 50,000 to 75,000 clones, 83% being singletons. This CDR3 has 14 amino acids. The germline V gene has CDR1 SGDLS and CDR2 YYNGEE. V lost 2 bases and J lost 1, with 10 bases in between. The rearrangement links TRBV9 to TRBJ2-7; no reliable D call. This receptor was identified in a human donor in good health. Sequencing was done on a sample of PBMCs. The CDR3 region is CASSVSQVSYEQYF. CDR3 DNA: TGTGCCAGCAGCGTGAGCCAGGTATCCTACGAGCAGTACTTC. The full variable domain, in which reference TRBV9 and TRBJ2-7 provide the parts outside the CDR3, is DSGVTQTPKHLITATGQRVTLRCSPRSGDLSVYWYQQSLDQGLQFLIQYYNGEERAKGNILERFSAQQFPDLHSELNLSSLELGDSALYFCASSVSQVSYEQYFGPGTRLTVT.